This T cell receptor (beta chain) was identified in a study of beta chain features in type 1 diabetes (dated 2018 in TCRdb). Background for the entire study: Mean age, gender distribution, total cell number and subset yield were not different between patients and healthy donors. A total of approximately 110,000,000 sorted cells were examined across all samples, and a strong correlation was observed between cell number per subset and RNA yield. Whereas all 30 or so donors provided naive and central memory subsets, regulatory and stem cell-like memory subsets were isolated from just 8 patients and roughly eight healthy donors. In the study, recently diagnosed type 1 diabetes patients and matched healthy donors were compared on the TCRB repertoires of their sorted circulating CD4+ T cell subsets. The paper's findings and limits, for the study overall: Because cDNA was sequenced instead of genomic DNA, highly expressing activated cells could be over-represented, though the groups showed no difference in activation or CD3 levels. Naive, central memory and regulatory TCRB repertoires appeared to be more similar among patients than among healthy donors. Fewer insertions and more nucleotide deletions at VDJ recombination sites were observed in patients with type 1 diabetes, implying thymic rearrangement abnormalities. Type 1 diabetes patients showed a moderate but significant shortening of TCRB CDR3 length in all four CD4+ subsets. PCR may preferentially amplify shorter templates, but because patient and control samples were amplified and corrected together, any resulting skew would affect both groups equally. Only small numbers of individuals were included in the HLA sub-analyses, which left unresolved whether HLA type had any influence on TCRB rearrangement.

For CDR1 and CDR2, the germline V gene lists SGHTA and FQGNSA. V was cut back by 5 bases and J by 5 bases, leaving a gap of 12 bases between them. Including cysteine and phenylalanine, the CDR3 has 13 amino acids. The retained sequence is limited to the CDR3, 39 bases, with the frame set at the first base. All of the isolated RNA was reverse transcribed with the High Capacity cDNA Reverse Transcription Kit, so expressed TCRB transcripts were sequenced. Deep immunoSEQ sequencing was performed on naive, central memory and regulatory T cell samples, with an average of around 3.5 million total reads per sample. Sorted cells were lysed in RLT buffer and RNA was extracted with DNase-treated RNeasy Micro or Mini kits, depending on cell number. To prevent cross-contamination, each cell subset was processed individually, whereas patient and healthy donor samples were processed jointly. TCRB sequences were amplified from cDNA with the immunoSEQ multiplex PCR, producing 87-bp fragments spanning the CDR3 region. Amplicons were sequenced on the Illumina HiSeq platform. On the authors' methods: Synthetic template baselines were used to correct PCR bias computationally, reads within Hamming distance 2 were collapsed, and singletons that could not be merged were discarded. Reads were aligned against IMGT to assign V, D and J genes, CDR3 length and insertions or deletions at six rearrangement sites. Within each subset, clonotype counts were normalized to the number of sorted cells before true diversity and Gini coefficients were calculated with the tcR R package. The overlap coefficient, calculated on TCRB nucleotide sequences, was used to quantify repertoire sharing. TCRdb obtained this table from immuneACCESS and retained in-frame rearrangements with V and J assigned. These tables miss some clones; where compared with another copy, unresolved V genes account for less than half of the shortfall, and the remainder is unexplained. The DNA gave D and trimming, while V, J and clone size come from that table. The sample yields 150,000 to 200,000 clones; around 8.3% were counted once. The top ten clones comprise around 0.5% of the sample.

From each donor, a single peripheral blood sample of about 100 mL on average was drawn into heparinised tubes. Using a panel that included CD45RO, CCR7, CD25, CD127, CD95 and CD27, naive, central memory, regulatory and stem cell-like memory CD4+ T cells were sorted on a BD FACSAria II. A purity above 98% was achieved for all sorted populations. PBMCs were separated immediately by Lymphoprep density gradient centrifugation and were stained directly, without being cultured. So that batch effects would be minimized, each experiment stained and sorted samples in pairs, pairing one healthy donor with one patient. Comment on this clone: It lacks a known antigen. It has no much larger one-base neighbor in the sample; base qualities were not kept.

Source material: central memory CD4+ T cells from blood. The rearrangement combines TRBV7-2 with TRBJ1-1; tentative D gene TRBD1, with 6 bases matching. The TCR was taken from a woman between 18 and 29 years old with type 1 diabetes. The nucleotide sequence reads TGTGCCAGCAGCCCATCAGGGGCAACTGAAGCTTTCTTT. This translates into CASSPSGATEAFF.